These 6 T cell receptor beta chains originate from one sample sequenced in a study of blood T cell dynamics during melanoma immunotherapy. Produced via immunoSEQ multiplex PCR; TCRdb's table is partial and in-frame only. Its listing shows 20 to 25 clones. Time point here: pre-treatment baseline. The input for sequencing was cell-free DNA from blood, taken from a patient treated with checkpoint blockade. These receptors were obtained from a human donor with melanoma.

This chain links TRBV28 with TRBJ2-5; maybe TRBD2 (6 bases). The V end lost 5 bases, the J end lost 4 bases, and 8 bases lay between the germline ends. CDR3 length equals 12 residues. CDR1 is MDHEN and CDR2 is SYDVKM in the germline V gene. The DNA for the CDR3 is TGTGCCAGCAGTGGAGGGCGAGAGACCCAGTACTTC. It codes for CASSGGRETQYF.

The J gene is TRBJ2-5, the V gene TRBV21-1. TRBV21-1 is tagged as a pseudogene. The CDR3 is 10 amino acids. The CDR3 here is CASSKGGQYF. CDR3 sequence (DNA): TGTGCCAGCAGCAAAGGGGGCCAGTACTTC.

This chain connects TRBV18 to TRBJ2-6; D is unclear. The length of the CDR3 is 18 residues. Trimming took off 3 bases at V and 5 bases at J, with 20 bases between the two ends. Germline CDR1 KGHSH, CDR2 LQKENI. DNA of the CDR3: TGTGCCAGCTCACCTTATAAGGATTTACAAAGTCGGGCCAACGTCCTGACTTTC. Translation: CASSPYKDLQSRANVLTF.

The chain is built from TRBV7-3 and TRBJ2-1; no clear D gene. Looked up from germline, CDR1 is SGHTA and CDR2 is FQGTGA. V was cut by 2 bases and J by 9 bases, with 14 bases left in between. This CDR3 comprises 14 residues. The CDR3 DNA reads TGTGCCAGCAGCTTAGTCGTCTCCCACGGTGAGCAGTTCTTC. This translates into CASSLVVSHGEQFF.

The J gene is TRBJ2-7, the V gene TRBV10-3; D is tentatively TRBD1 or TRBD2 (5 bases each). This CDR3 is 15 amino acids long. V lost 2 bases to trimming and J lost 2 bases, with 13 bases between them. The germline V gene encodes CDR1 ENHRY and CDR2 SYGVKD. CDR3 nucleotide sequence: TGTGCCATCAGTGAGCTCCGGGACGGGGCCTACGAGCAGTACTTC. This gives the protein CAISELRDGAYEQYF.

The chain recombines TRBV5-1 with TRBJ2-5; D unresolved. The CDR3 sequence is 16 residues long. V shed 0 bases and J shed 2 bases, with 14 bases lying between them. The germline V gene has CDR1 SGHRS and CDR2 YFSETQ. Here the CDR3 DNA reads TGCGCCAGCAGCTTGGGGTTAGTGGGTAGGCAAGAGACCCAGTACTTC. It is translated as CASSLGLVGRQETQYF. The full variable domain, completed using reference TRBV5-1 and TRBJ2-5, is KAGVTQTPRYLIKTRGQQVTLSCSPISGHRSVSWYQQTPGQGLQFLFEYFSETQRNKGNFPGRFSGRQFSNSRSEMNVSTLELGDSALYLCASSLGLVGRQETQYFGPGTRLLVL.